This T cell receptor beta chain was captured in a study of T cells in Graves' hyperthyroidism and ophthalmopathy. This CDR3 has 13 amino acids. Trimming cost V 5 bases and J 1 base, with 10 bases left between them. Looked up from germline, CDR1 is DFQATT and CDR2 is SNEGSKA (reference sequence). General study findings and limits: Most expanded thyroid clonotypes above 0.001 also appeared in blood. A model built on 13 V-J features separated ophthalmopathy from stable hyperthyroidism.

Authors of the study amplified TCR beta CDR3 regions from RNA transcripts. HTBI primers were used for first-round RT-PCR of the TCR CDR3. TCRdb reprocessed the multiplex PCR reads via MiXCR and lists one record per CDR3 protein. The table shows some 440,000 distinct CDR3 sequences, with 15% to 18% occurring only once. This clonotype was picked up many times. Its antigen is not known. The origin of this receptor is a woman under 30 with Graves' hyperthyroidism. The sequenced sample consisted of blood. This rearrangement joins TRBV20-1 to TRBJ2-3; D may be TRBD2 (5 bases). CDR3 nucleotide sequence: TGCAGTGCTCCGGACTCAGGCACAGATACGCAGTATTTT. Translation gives CSAPDSGTDTQYF.